These 32 T cell receptor beta chains originate from one sample sequenced in a study of blood T cell repertoires in COVID-19. This table comes from immunoSEQ multiplex PCR, and its TCRdb copy is limited to in-frame clones, with some not included. The table shows some 210,000 clones, with around 80% occurring only once. Sample: peripheral blood. These receptors were collected from a man aged 50 to 59 with active or convalescent COVID-19.

The chain is built from TRBV15 and TRBJ2-7; TRBD1 agrees at 11 bases. V was pared by 3 bases and J by 2 bases, with 0 bases of the junction left unmatched. The CDR3 is 14 amino acids. Germline lookup yields CDR1 LNHNV and CDR2 YYDKDF (reference sequence). The CDR3 sequence is CATSRDRGPYEQYF. In DNA, the CDR3 is TGTGCCACCAGCAGGGACAGGGGGCCCTACGAGCAGTACTTC.

The CDR3 DNA is TGTGCCAGCAGTTTCTCTAGCGGGGGGTCCTACGAGCAGTACTTC. Translating it yields CASSFSSGGSYEQYF. This chain connects TRBV6-2 or TRBV6-3 to TRBJ2-7; 11 nucleotides align to TRBD2. The junction had 3 bases not matched to a gene; V was cut back by 4 bases and J by 1 base. Germline V gives CDR1 MNHEY, CDR2 SVGEGT. The CDR3 consists of 15 residues.

This clone has a single count. This rearrangement joins TRBV7-9 to TRBJ1-1; D not certain. The CDR3 has 14 amino acids. The V end lost 0 bases, the J end lost 6 bases, and 11 bases lay between the germline ends. Germline CDR1 is SEHNR and CDR2 is FQNEAQ (reference sequence). The CDR3 spells CASSLAPNAAEAFF. CDR3 nucleotide sequence: TGTGCCAGCAGCTTAGCCCCTAATGCCGCTGAAGCTTTCTTT. Full variable domain (rest looked up from reference TRBV7-9 and TRBJ1-1): DTGVSQNPRHKITKRGQNVTFRCDPISEHNRLYWYRQTLGQGPEFLTYFQNEAQLEKSRLLSDRFSAERPKGSFSTLEIQRTEQGDSAMYLCASSLAPNAAEAFFGQGTRLTVV.

This clone has a single count. The chain couples TRBV7-9 to TRBJ2-7, with D perhaps matching TRBD1 (6 bases). The V gene's germline CDR1 is SEHNR and CDR2 FQNEAQ (reference sequence). Trimming stripped 5 bases from V and 6 bases from J, with 20 bases between. The CDR3 consists of 15 residues. CDR3 in amino acids: CASSPRPGTKGEQYF. The CDR3 DNA sequence: TGTGCCAGCAGCCCGAGACCCGGGACAAAAGGCGAGCAGTACTTC.

The genes are TRBV6-5 and TRBJ1-1; D unresolved. V was trimmed by 2 bases and J by 5 bases, leaving 9 bases between them. The V gene's germline CDR1 is MNHEY and CDR2 SVGAGI. CDR3 length equals 13 residues. The CDR3 loop is CASSYEGGTEAFF. CDR3 DNA: TGTGCCAGCAGTTACGAGGGCGGGACTGAAGCTTTCTTT.

The chain links TRBV11-2 to TRBJ2-3; tentative D call: TRBD2 (7 bases). Deletions cut 7 bases from V and 1 base from J, with 15 bases between. The CDR3 runs to 15 residues. Germline loops: CDR1 SGHAT, CDR2 FQNNGV. This chain's CDR3 is CASTLWEGGTDTQYF. CDR3 bases: TGTGCCAGCACCCTATGGGAGGGGGGCACAGATACGCAGTATTTT.

This clone has only one observation. The CDR3 loop is CASSRAGLADSYEQYF. CDR3 DNA sequence: TGCGCCAGCAGCCGTGCGGGACTAGCGGATTCCTACGAGCAGTACTTC. The chain couples TRBV5-1 to TRBJ2-7; 11 bases are shared with TRBD2. Germline V gene sequence: CDR1 SGHRS, CDR2 YFSETQ. This CDR3 is built from 16 residues. The trim removed 4 bases at V and 1 base at J, leaving 7 bases unmatched.

This clone was detected once. Other DNA sequences from this sample encode an identical CDR3 as well. V is TRBV28 and J is TRBJ2-7, with TRBD1 as a possible D gene (6 bases). In germline, CDR1 is MDHEN, CDR2 SYDVKM. V lost 2 bases and J lost 4, with 6 bases in between. There are 12 residues in the CDR3. In DNA, the CDR3 is TGTGCCAGCAGTTTAACAGGGTACGAGCAGTACTTC. Its translation is CASSLTGYEQYF.

J is TRBJ1-1 and V is TRBV7-9; 11 nucleotides agree with TRBD1. The CDR3 loop spans 14 amino acids. V lost 5 bases to trimming and J lost 4 bases; unmatched junction nucleotides: 3. CDR1 is SEHNR and CDR2 is FQNEAQ in the germline V gene (reference sequence). CDR3 in DNA: TGTGCCAGCAGCCGGGACAGGGGGAGCACTGAAGCTTTCTTT. Protein product: CASSRDRGSTEAFF.

In the case of this clone: Other DNA sequences in this specimen translate into the identical CDR3. This chain uses TRBV11-2 with TRBJ2-6, with D perhaps TRBD2 (5 bases). The length of the CDR3 is 14 residues. V lost 7 bases, J lost 4 bases, and 11 bases lay in between. Germline V gene lookup returns CDR1 SGHAT and CDR2 FQNNGV. Here the CDR3 DNA reads TGTGCCAGCACCCGACCGGGAGGGGCCAACGTCCTGACTTTC. Protein: CASTRPGGANVLTF.

This clone was recorded once. The chain links TRBV28 to TRBJ1-1; the D gene is possibly TRBD1 (5 bases). V gave up 6 bases and J gave up 7 bases, with 12 bases separating them. CDR1 and CDR2 (germline): MDHEN, SYDVKM. This CDR3 is 12 amino acids long. The CDR3 reads CASRVLTDEAFF. CDR3 bases: TGTGCCAGCAGGGTCCTGACAGATGAAGCTTTCTTT.

This clone showed up just a few times. The chain links TRBV13 to TRBJ2-7; D is ambiguous. The ends were cut back, 3 bases at V and 2 bases at J, with 8 bases in the middle. Per the germline V gene, CDR1 is PRHDT and CDR2 is FYEKMQ (reference sequence). This CDR3 is 13 amino acids long. CDR3 amino acids: CASSFRLAYEQYF. CDR3 sequence (DNA): TGTGCCAGCAGCTTCCGACTGGCCTACGAGCAGTACTTC.

As regards this clone: The junction and the germline gene differ at one end; a read error may be behind it. The chain combines TRBV7-7 with TRBJ2-5, with TRBD1 as a possible D gene (6 bases). Germline assignment: CDR1 SSHAT and CDR2 FNYEAQ (reference sequence). The CDR3 contains 15 residues. The CDR3 DNA reads TGTGCTAGCAGCTTAGAACTGGGGGCTGCAGAGACCCAGTACTTC. Amino acid sequence: CASSLELGAAETQYF.

For this clone: At one end, the junction sequence differs from germline, possibly due to a read error. This rearrangement joins TRBV7-7 to TRBJ2-5; D might be TRBD1 (5 bases). The CDR3 spans 15 residues. Germline V gene sequence: CDR1 SSHAT, CDR2 FNYEAQ (reference sequence). CDR3 DNA sequence: TGTGCTAGCAGCTTCCAGGGAATTGGGCAAGAGACCCAGTACTTC. Amino acid sequence: CASSFQGIGQETQYF. The complete variable domain, with remaining parts taken from reference TRBV7-7 and TRBJ2-5, reads GAGVSQSPRYKVTKRGQDVTLRCDPISSHATLYWYQQALGQGPEFLTYFNYEAQPDKSGLPSDRFSAERPEGSISTLTIQRTEQRDSAMYRCASSFQGIGQETQYFGPGTRLLVL.

V usage is TRBV19 and J usage is TRBJ2-2; maybe TRBD1 (5 bases). V lost 4 bases, J lost 0 bases, and 12 bases lay in between. The length of the CDR3 is 16 residues. Germline-derived CDR1 and CDR2 are LNHDA and SQIVND (reference sequence). The CDR3, as DNA: TGTGCCAGTAGTAAGGACACCATAACGAACACCGGGGAGCTGTTTTTT. Translation gives CASSKDTITNTGELFF.

The chain has TRBV4-3 and TRBJ1-1; D remains unclear. Looked up from germline, CDR1 is LGHNA and CDR2 is YSLEER. The CDR3 loop spans 13 amino acids. V was pared by 0 bases and J by 10 bases, with 12 bases between. The CDR3 DNA reads TGCGCCAGCAGCCAAGATTATCGGGATAGAGCTTTCTTT. It yields the protein CASSQDYRDRAFF.

The V call is TRBV27, the J call TRBJ2-7; D might be TRBD1 (6 bases). This CDR3 spans 16 amino acids. V was shortened by 3 bases and J by 0 bases, with 15 bases between the two germline ends. Looked up from germline, CDR1 is MNHEY and CDR2 is SMNVEV (reference sequence). This CDR3 reads CASSFAGVGGSYEQYF. CDR3 sequence (DNA): TGTGCCAGCAGTTTCGCAGGGGTTGGGGGCTCCTACGAGCAGTACTTC.

This chain links TRBV4-3 with TRBJ2-1, with 12 bases lining up with TRBD1. Germline values: CDR1 LGHNA, CDR2 YSLEER. The CDR3 loop spans 15 amino acids. V lost 4 bases and J lost 7; bases outside the gene matches: 5. The CDR3 loop is CASSLGQGAENEQFF. The CDR3 bases are TGCGCCAGCAGCCTGGGACAGGGGGCAGAGAATGAGCAGTTCTTC.

The rearrangement links TRBV6-2 or TRBV6-3 to TRBJ1-5, with a tentative D call TRBD1 (6 bases). V was shortened by 5 bases and J by 3 bases, with 11 bases between the two germline ends. There are 14 residues in the CDR3. Germline assignment: CDR1 MNHEY and CDR2 SVGEGT. This CDR3 is CASSTTGYNQPQHF. The CDR3 nucleotides read TGTGCCAGCAGTACCACAGGGTACAATCAGCCCCAGCATTTT.

With respect to this clone: A junction boundary mismatches the germline segment, possibly from a read error. In nucleotides, the CDR3 is TGTGCCAGCAGCCAAGATAGGACTAGCGGGAGGGCCGGGGTCTTC. Translated: CASSQDRTSGRAGVF. The J gene is TRBJ2-1, the V gene TRBV4-2; 15 bases agree with TRBD2. The CDR3 sequence is 15 residues long. Germline values: CDR1 LGHNA, CDR2 YNFKEQ.

This clone was seen only once. The gene calls are TRBV18 and TRBJ2-1; D is unclear. Trimming stripped 2 bases from V and 2 bases from J, with 10 bases between. This CDR3 has 15 residues. Germline V CDR1 and CDR2: KGHSH, LQKENI. CDR3 in DNA: TGTGCCAGCTCACCATCCCAGAATCCCTACAATGAGCAGTTCTTC. Encoded protein: CASSPSQNPYNEQFF.

The rearrangement links TRBV19 to TRBJ2-1; 7 bases align to TRBD2. There are 15 residues in the CDR3. The trim removed 5 bases at V and 2 bases at J, leaving 6 bases unmatched. Germline V gene sequence: CDR1 LNHDA, CDR2 SQIVND (reference sequence). CDR3 bases: TGTGCCAGTAGTTCAATCCGGGAGGCCTACAATGAGCAGTTCTTC. Protein sequence: CASSSIREAYNEQFF.

This chain connects TRBV19 to TRBJ2-7; D possibly uses TRBD1 or TRBD2 (9 bases each). V lost 5 bases, J lost 2 bases, and 22 bases lay in between. The V gene's germline CDR1 is LNHDA and CDR2 SQIVND (reference sequence). This CDR3 is built from 17 residues. CDR3 DNA: TGTGCCAGTAGTCCACAGGGGGCGGCTAGCGGGGCCTACGAGCAGTACTTC. Protein sequence: CASSPQGAASGAYEQYF.

V is TRBV5-4 and J is TRBJ2-5; TRBD1 matches at 8 bases. Trimming at V came to 2 bases and at J to 4 bases, leaving 7 bases not matched to a gene. Germline loops: CDR1 SGHNT, CDR2 YYREEE (reference sequence). This CDR3 has 15 residues. CDR3 loop: CASSLPGQEPETQYF. The CDR3 nucleotides read TGTGCCAGCAGCTTACCGGGACAGGAACCAGAGACCCAGTACTTC.

The chain employs TRBV7-6 and TRBJ1-1; a weak D match, TRBD1 (5 bases). V was cut by 5 bases and J by 10 bases, with 20 bases left in between. CDR3 length equals 14 residues. Germline V CDR1 and CDR2: SGHVS, FNYEAQ. CDR3 in amino acids: CASSKDTGGVGAFF. As DNA, the CDR3 is TGTGCCAGCAGCAAAGACACCGGAGGGGTTGGAGCTTTCTTT.

The genes are TRBV19 and TRBJ1-1; maybe TRBD1 (5 bases). V was clipped by 6 bases and J by 6 bases, with 20 bases between them. This CDR3 spans 15 amino acids. In germline, CDR1 is LNHDA, CDR2 SQIVND (reference sequence). CDR3 in DNA: TGTGCCAGTAGGGTCACCCCCAGGGAACACGCTGAAGCTTTCTTT. Translating gives CASRVTPREHAEAFF.

V gene TRBV11-3 combines with J gene TRBJ1-3; D call uncertain. The CDR3 runs to 13 residues. The V end was cut by 4 bases, the J end by 4 bases, with 8 bases between. Germline V gives CDR1 SGHNT, CDR2 YENEEA. This CDR3 reads CASSSNRGNTIYF. The CDR3 DNA reads TGTGCCAGCAGCTCTAACAGAGGAAACACCATATATTTT.

This clone has more than one count but fewer than ten. The CDR3 region is CASSFWDRGSYEQYF. The CDR3 nucleotides are TGTGCCAGCAGTTTTTGGGACAGGGGATCCTACGAGCAGTACTTC. V is TRBV28 and J is TRBJ2-7; 10 bases map to TRBD1. The CDR3 length is 15 residues. The ends lost 3 bases at V and 1 base at J; junction bases unmatched: 3. Per the germline V gene, CDR1 is MDHEN and CDR2 is SYDVKM.

This chain uses TRBV7-9 with TRBJ2-5; 8 bases match TRBD2. The CDR3 runs to 16 residues. Per the germline V gene, CDR1 is SEHNR and CDR2 is FQNEAQ (reference sequence). J lost 4 bases, V lost 6 bases, and 13 bases had no gene match. This CDR3 is CASRPARGGQRETQYF. In DNA, the CDR3 is TGTGCCAGCAGACCTGCCCGGGGGGGACAACGAGAGACCCAGTACTTC.

This clone came up once. V is TRBV2 and J is TRBJ1-6; 8 bases map to TRBD1. V shed 6 bases and J 9 bases; nucleotides not matched to a gene: 4. This CDR3 is built from 13 residues. CDR1 is SNHLY and CDR2 is FYNNEI in the germline V gene. CDR3 sequence (DNA): TGTGCCAGCAGCCCCGACAGGGGTTCACCCCTCCACTTT. Translation gives CASSPDRGSPLHF.

The genes are TRBV29-1 and TRBJ2-1, with 14 bases lining up with TRBD2. After removal of 6 bases from V and 4 bases from J, the junction contained 8 bases not matched to a gene. In germline, CDR1 is SQVTM, CDR2 ANQGSEA. The CDR3 sequence is 16 residues long. The CDR3 DNA sequence: TGCAGCGTCCTCGGGACTAGCGGGAGAGGGTACAATGAGCAGTTCTTC. Residues: CSVLGTSGRGYNEQFF.

This clone was found a few times. The chain combines TRBV10-2 with TRBJ1-2; TRBD1 matches at 11 bases. Germline trimming cut 6 bases from V and 6 bases from J; bases unmatched to any gene: 12. The germline V gene has CDR1 WSHSY and CDR2 SAAADI. This CDR3 has 16 amino acids. The CDR3 spells CASRAGTGGSFDGYTF. DNA of the CDR3: TGCGCCAGCAGGGCCGGGACAGGGGGATCTTTTGATGGCTACACCTTC.